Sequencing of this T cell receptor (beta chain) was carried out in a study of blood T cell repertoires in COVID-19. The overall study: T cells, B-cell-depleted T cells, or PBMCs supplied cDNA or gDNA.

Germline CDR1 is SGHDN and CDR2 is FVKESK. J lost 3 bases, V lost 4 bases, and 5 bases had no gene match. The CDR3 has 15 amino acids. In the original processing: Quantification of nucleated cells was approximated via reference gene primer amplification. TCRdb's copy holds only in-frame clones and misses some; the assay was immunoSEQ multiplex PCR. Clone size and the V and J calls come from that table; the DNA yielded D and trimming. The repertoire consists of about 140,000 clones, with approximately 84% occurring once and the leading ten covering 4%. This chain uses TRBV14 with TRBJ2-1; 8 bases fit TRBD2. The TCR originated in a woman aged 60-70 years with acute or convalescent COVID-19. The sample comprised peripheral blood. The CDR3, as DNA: TGTGCCAGCAGCCCGCGGGAGGCCCTCTACAATGAGCAGTTCTTC. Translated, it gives CASSPREALYNEQFF.